These 10 T cell receptor beta chains were sequenced from one sample in a study of cytomegalovirus exposure and HLA in healthy donors (dated by TCRdb to between 2016 and 2019). Libraries were constructed by the immunoSEQ multiplex PCR assay. The multiplex PCR relied on a mix of 60 forward primers for TCR Vbeta segments and 13 reverse primers for TCR Jbeta segments. TCRdb carries this immuneACCESS record with in-frame sequences only. Its versions omit some clonotypes, under half of them owing to an unresolved V gene in the studies checked, with the rest unexplained. This sample's clone table shows over 110,000 clones. The ten largest clones add up to 0.96% of the sample. Material for sequencing was PBMCs. Every receptor here comes from a male donor in good health and CMV-seronegative.

The gene calls are TRBV28 and TRBJ1-1, with 9 bases lining up with TRBD1. The CDR3 is 13 amino acids. Per the germline V gene, CDR1 is MDHEN and CDR2 is SYDVKM. Trimming removed 11 bases from V and 4 bases from J; junction bases left unmatched: 8. The CDR3: CAGVGQGGTEAFF. For the CDR3, the DNA is TGTGCCGGCGTGGGACAGGGCGGCACTGAAGCTTTCTTT.

The rearrangement uses TRBV5-1 and TRBJ1-5; 8 positions match TRBD1. The CDR3 runs to 15 residues. V lost 7 bases, J lost 0 bases, and 6 bases stayed unmatched. Germline V gene lookup returns CDR1 SGHRS and CDR2 YFSETQ. Here the CDR3 reads CASRQGADSNQPQHF. In DNA form, the CDR3 reads TGCGCCAGCCGCCAGGGGGCCGATAGCAATCAGCCCCAGCATTTT.

The chain combines TRBV7-9 with TRBJ1-3; a weak D match, TRBD1 (5 bases). Germline CDR1 and CDR2: SEHNR and FQNEAQ (reference sequence). Trimming removed 3 bases at V and 1 base at J, with 7 bases between. The CDR3 has 14 residues. Here the CDR3 reads CASSLGGSGNTIYF. The CDR3 coding sequence is TGTGCCAGCAGCTTGGGGGGGTCTGGAAACACCATATATTTT.

The rearrangement links TRBV5-6 to TRBJ2-5; D may be TRBD2 (5 bases). The DNA end is a closer match to TRBJ2-7, so the J assignment may be wrong. CDR1 SGHDT and CDR2 YYEEEE come from the germline V gene. The CDR3 contains 13 residues. The CDR3 reads CASSLVGSPEQYF. CDR3 nucleotides: TGTGCCAGCAGCTTGGTGGGGAGTCCCGAGCAGTACTTC.

V is TRBV7-9 and J is TRBJ1-6, with TRBD1 matching over 7 bases. Germline CDR1 SEHNR, CDR2 FQNEAQ (reference sequence). J lost 8 bases, V lost 6 bases, and 10 bases had no gene match. The CDR3 is 15 amino acids. The CDR3 loop reads CASSSTDRTHSPLHF. As DNA, the CDR3 is TGTGCCAGCAGTTCTACGGACAGGACCCATTCACCCCTCCACTTT.

The chain recombines TRBV7-2 with TRBJ1-3; tentative D call: TRBD1 (6 bases). The V gene's germline CDR1 is SGHTA and CDR2 FQGNSA. V lost 5 bases, J lost 0 bases, and 14 bases lay in between. The CDR3 sequence is 16 residues long. CDR3 in amino acids: CASSRGHPSSGNTIYF. The CDR3 DNA is TGTGCCAGCAGCCGGGGACACCCGAGCTCTGGAAACACCATATATTTT.

This rearrangement joins TRBV2 to TRBJ1-2; TRBD1 is a possible D gene (6 bases). Germline V lookup: CDR1 SNHLY, CDR2 FYNNEI. The CDR3 has 12 amino acids. CDR3 in DNA: TGTGCACTTCGGAACAGGGTGGACGGCTACACCTTC. Amino acid sequence: CALRNRVDGYTF.

The chain is built from TRBV28 and TRBJ2-3; D is possibly TRBD1 (5 bases). Germline V gene lookup returns CDR1 MDHEN and CDR2 SYDVKM. The ends were cut back, 5 bases at V and 1 base at J, with 13 bases in the middle. This CDR3 has 15 amino acids. CDR3 residues: CASSRTLTGTDTQYF. The CDR3 region has the DNA TGTGCCAGCAGTAGGACATTAACAGGCACAGATACGCAGTATTTT.

This sequence joins TRBV11-3 and TRBJ2-3; D call uncertain. The V and J ends lost 5 bases and 0 bases respectively, with 9 bases between them. Germline CDR1 and CDR2: SGHNT and YENEEA. The CDR3 covers 14 residues. CDR3 protein: CASSKYSSTDTQYF. Here the CDR3 DNA reads TGTGCCAGCAGCAAGTACTCTAGCACAGATACGCAGTATTTT.

V usage is TRBV6-1 and J usage is TRBJ1-5, with TRBD1 matching over 7 bases. The CDR3 covers 14 residues. V was pared by 3 bases and J by 3 bases, with 2 bases of the junction left unmatched. Germline assignment: CDR1 MNHNS and CDR2 SASEGT. The CDR3 DNA reads TGTGCCAGCAGTGAGGGACAGCCCAATCAGCCCCAGCATTTT. Translated: CASSEGQPNQPQHF.